A single sample is the source of the 26 T cell receptor beta chains below, sequenced in a study of T-cell reconstitution after alpha-beta-depleted transplantation in children. The TCRbeta library was prepared with unique molecular identifiers. A single record per CDR3 protein comes from TCRdb applying MiXCR to the PCR reads. The top ten hold roughly two fifths of the sample, which has more than 200,000 distinct CDR3 sequences, under 20% seen once. This specimen consisted of PBMCs, mostly from graft donor cells, obtained 360 days after TCRalphabeta/CD19-depleted stem cell transplant. The receptors derive from a male patient between 2 and 10 years old who had a stem cell transplant for acute lymphoblastic leukemia, so the T cells may come from the graft donor.

The CDR3 here is CASSASSGGAGSYEQYF. The CDR3 nucleotides are TGTGCCAGCAGCGCGTCTAGCGGGGGGGCCGGATCCTACGAGCAGTACTTC. The rearrangement uses TRBV9 and TRBJ2-7; 12 positions match TRBD2. Losses at the gene ends were 3 bases for V and 1 base for J; bases not matched to a gene: 8. The germline V gene has CDR1 SGDLS and CDR2 YYNGEE. The CDR3 extends over 17 amino acids.

The chain employs TRBV20-1 and TRBJ2-1, with D possibly being TRBD1 (6 bases). Germline CDR1 DFQATT, CDR2 SNEGSKA (reference sequence). CDR3 length equals 14 residues. The V end lost 6 bases, the J end lost 5 bases, and 17 bases lay between the germline ends. The CDR3 sequence is CSAPRGGRNNEQFF. The DNA of the CDR3 is TGCAGTGCGCCGCGAGGGGGAAGGAACAATGAGCAGTTCTTC.

This clonotype was seen many times. This chain links TRBV5-1 with TRBJ2-2; D ambiguous. There are 15 residues in the CDR3. V was trimmed by 0 bases and J by 6 bases, leaving 12 bases between them. Per the germline V gene, CDR1 is SGHRS and CDR2 is YFSETQ. The CDR3 is CASSLALRGAGELFF. The CDR3 DNA sequence: TGCGCCAGCAGCTTGGCCCTTCGTGGGGCCGGGGAGCTGTTTTTT.

The rearrangement uses TRBV29-1 and TRBJ2-2, with unresolved D. CDR3 length: 15 amino acids. The ends were cut back, 2 bases at V and 0 bases at J, with 10 bases in the middle. Germline CDR1 is SQVTM and CDR2 is ANQGSEA. The chain's CDR3 is CSVESVDPNTGELFF. The CDR3 bases are TGCAGCGTTGAATCGGTAGATCCGAACACCGGGGAGCTGTTTTTT.

A few counts support this clonotype. Written as DNA, the CDR3 is TGTGCCAGCAGTCTTGGGGGGATGTCGGGGGCGGATACGCAGTATTTT. It is translated as CASSLGGMSGADTQYF. The chain is built from TRBV7-8 and TRBJ2-3; TRBD1 or TRBD2 may be the D gene (6 bases each). Trimming removed 6 bases at V and 6 bases at J, with 22 bases between. Germline-derived CDR1 and CDR2 are SGHVS and FQNEAQ. CDR3 length equals 16 residues.

CDR3: CASSQEPGAGQPQHF. As DNA, the CDR3 is TGTGCCAGCAGCCAAGAACCGGGGGCTGGGCAGCCCCAGCATTTT. The chain has TRBV4-2 and TRBJ1-5, with D perhaps matching TRBD1 (6 bases). Looked up from germline, CDR1 is LGHNA and CDR2 is YNFKEQ. The V and J ends lost 0 bases and 7 bases respectively, with 13 bases between them. CDR3 length: 15 amino acids.

The V and J genes are TRBV10-3 and TRBJ2-1; the D gene is possibly TRBD2 (6 bases). The CDR3 contains 16 residues. CDR1 is ENHRY and CDR2 is SYGVKD in the germline V gene. V lost 5 bases and J 1 base, leaving 15 bases between the germline ends. The CDR3 DNA reads TGTGCCATCAGTAGGGGTGGGAGGAGTTCCTACAATGAGCAGTTCTTC. Translated: CAISRGGRSSYNEQFF.

Only a few counts were recorded for this clonotype. The chain combines TRBV12-3 or TRBV12-4 with TRBJ2-1; 8 positions match TRBD2. Unmatched junction bases numbered 9, after V lost 7 bases and J lost 4 bases. CDR3 length equals 15 residues. The CDR3 nucleotides are TGTGCCAGCACTCCTAAAGCGGGGGCTTACAATGAGCAGTTCTTC. It yields the protein CASTPKAGAYNEQFF.

The chain employs TRBV7-9 and TRBJ2-1; 11 positions match TRBD2. V gave up 5 bases and J gave up 10 bases; unmatched junction bases: 4. Germline assignment: CDR1 SEHNR and CDR2 FQNEAQ (reference sequence). The CDR3 totals 13 residues. The CDR3 DNA reads TGTGCCAGCAGCCCTAGCGGGGGGACAGAGCAGTTCTTC. Residues: CASSPSGGTEQFF.

The chain uses TRBV20-1 and TRBJ2-7; the match to TRBD2 covers 7 bases. This CDR3 spans 13 amino acids. The V and J ends lost 5 bases and 2 bases, in that order; junction bases with no gene match: 6. CDR1 and CDR2 (germline): DFQATT, SNEGSKA (reference sequence). CDR3 sequence: CSAPGLSPYEQYF. The DNA for the CDR3 is TGCAGTGCTCCGGGACTATCACCCTACGAGCAGTACTTC.

The chain is built from TRBV29-1 and TRBJ2-5; D is ambiguous. The CDR3 has 12 amino acids. Trimming took 1 base from V and 6 from J, leaving 9 bases between them. Per germline, CDR1 SQVTM and CDR2 ANQGSEA. The CDR3, as DNA: TGCAGCGTTGAAGGAGTTCACCAGACCCAGTACTTC. It codes for CSVEGVHQTQYF. Full variable domain (missing parts from reference TRBV29-1 and TRBJ2-5): SAVISQKPSRDICQRGTSLTIQCQVDSQVTMMFWYRQQPGQSLTLIATANQGSEATYESGFVIDKFPISRPNLTFSTLTVSNMSPEDSSIYLCSVEGVHQTQYFGPGTRLLVL.

The sample holds a few counts of this clonotype. This sequence joins TRBV6-5 and TRBJ2-2, with D uncertain. This CDR3 contains 11 residues. Trimming pared 5 bases from V and 5 bases from J, leaving 3 bases between. Germline CDR1 and CDR2: MNHEY and SVGAGI. CDR3 region: CASSATGELFF. Here the CDR3 DNA reads TGTGCCAGCAGTGCGACCGGGGAGCTGTTTTTT.

This sequence joins TRBV4-3 and TRBJ2-1; the match to TRBD1 covers 8 bases. The CDR3 is 17 amino acids. Germline V CDR1 and CDR2: LGHNA, YSLEER. Trimming cost V 3 bases and J 1 base; bases outside gene matches: 8. The DNA of the CDR3 is TGCGCCAGCAGCCATCTACACAGGGGGAGTTCCTACAATGAGCAGTTCTTC. Amino acids: CASSHLHRGSSYNEQFF.

This clonotype came up a few times. The rearrangement links TRBV29-1 to TRBJ1-2; TRBD1 is a possible D gene (6 bases). Germline V gene lookup returns CDR1 SQVTM and CDR2 ANQGSEA. Trimming pared 4 bases from V and 3 bases from J, leaving 9 bases between. The CDR3 totals 12 residues. CDR3 sequence (DNA): TGCAGCGTTGTGGGGGCCTACTATGGCTACACCTTC. Its protein is CSVVGAYYGYTF.

This clonotype has more than one count but fewer than ten. In DNA, the CDR3 is TGTGCCAGCAGCTTAGGGACAGGGGGAGATCAGCCCCAGCATTTT. Translating gives CASSLGTGGDQPQHF. J is TRBJ1-5 and V is TRBV7-8, with TRBD1 matching over 10 bases. CDR3 length: 15 amino acids. With 1 base clipped from V and 5 bases from J, the junction kept 2 bases outside the gene matches. Germline CDR1 and CDR2: SGHVS and FQNEAQ.

The V gene is TRBV5-1, the J gene TRBJ2-5; D perhaps matches TRBD1 (6 bases). Germline assignment: CDR1 SGHRS and CDR2 YFSETQ. The V end was cut by 6 bases, the J end by 5 bases, with 14 bases between. The CDR3 is 13 amino acids. The CDR3 DNA follows: TGCGCCAGCAAGGGCCAGGGGCGCGAGACCCAGTACTTC. Residues: CASKGQGRETQYF.

At least ten counts were recorded for this clonotype. V and J are TRBV3-1 and TRBJ2-1; unclear D gene. The CDR3 has 12 amino acids. The germline gives CDR1 LGHDT, CDR2 YNNKEL (reference sequence). The V end was cut by 1 base, the J end by 9 bases, with 7 bases between. This CDR3 reads CASSQAGVEQFF. In DNA, the CDR3 is TGTGCCAGCAGCCAAGCTGGAGTTGAGCAGTTCTTC.

This clonotype has only a few counts. The V gene is TRBV12-3 or TRBV12-4, the J gene TRBJ2-7; D not certain. The CDR3 is made up of 13 amino acids. V gave up 3 bases and J gave up 3 bases, with 9 bases separating them. The CDR3 here is CASSFRAVYEQYF. CDR3 sequence (DNA): TGTGCCAGCAGTTTTCGGGCAGTCTACGAGCAGTACTTC.

This clonotype was observed many times. V is TRBV29-1 and J is TRBJ2-1; 10 positions agree with TRBD2. This CDR3 has 17 residues. V lost 7 bases, J lost 1 base, and 13 bases stayed unmatched. Per germline, CDR1 SQVTM and CDR2 ANQGSEA. The CDR3 loop reads CSATLAGVGGSYNEQFF. Here the CDR3 DNA reads TGCAGCGCTACCCTAGCGGGAGTGGGGGGGTCCTACAATGAGCAGTTCTTC.

This clonotype has just a few counts. This rearrangement joins TRBV12-3 or TRBV12-4 to TRBJ1-2; tentative D call: TRBD1 (6 bases). The CDR3 extends over 13 amino acids. V shed 5 bases and J shed 10 bases, with 17 bases lying between them. The CDR3 region has the DNA TGTGCCAGCAGTGAGACAGGTGTAAGTGACTACACCTTC. Encoded protein: CASSETGVSDYTF.

Many counts were recorded for this clonotype. The V gene is TRBV20-1, the J gene TRBJ1-5; D is ambiguous. Germline V gene sequence: CDR1 DFQATT, CDR2 SNEGSKA (reference sequence). Trimming left V 2 bases short and J 4 bases short, with 6 bases between. CDR3 size: 12 residues. The CDR3 region has the DNA TGCAGTGCTAGAACCGGGAATCAGCCCCAGCATTTT. Translated, it gives CSARTGNQPQHF.

The J gene is TRBJ2-5, the V gene TRBV5-1; D remains unclear. CDR3 size: 13 residues. Germline V gene sequence: CDR1 SGHRS, CDR2 YFSETQ. V lost 1 base, J lost 2 bases, and 6 bases lay in between. Here the CDR3 DNA reads TGCGCCAGCAGCTTGTTTTTACAAGAGACCCAGTACTTC. Translated, it gives CASSLFLQETQYF.

The chain carries TRBV6-1 and TRBJ2-1; 11 bases align to TRBD1. The length of the CDR3 is 16 residues. The ends lost 1 base at V and 4 bases at J; junction bases unmatched: 3. CDR1 MNHNS and CDR2 SASEGT come from the germline V gene. As DNA, the CDR3 is TGTGCCAGCAGTGAAGGAGGGACAGGGGGATACAATGAGCAGTTCTTC. Its translation is CASSEGGTGGYNEQFF.

This clonotype was seen a handful of times. The V call is TRBV6-5, the J call TRBJ1-2, with 8 bases fitting TRBD1. V lost 2 bases, J lost 3 bases, and 5 bases stayed unmatched. The CDR3 spans 15 residues. Germline values: CDR1 MNHEY, CDR2 SVGAGI. DNA for the CDR3: TGTGCCAGCAGTTACACAGGACAGGGTCACTATGGCTACACCTTC. This encodes CASSYTGQGHYGYTF.

The chain carries TRBV12-5 and TRBJ2-7; D not resolved. Germline CDR1 reads LGHNT; CDR2 reads FRNRAP. V dropped 2 bases and J dropped 7 bases, with 15 bases sitting between them. This CDR3 contains 14 residues. The CDR3 region is CASGLLPPVSEQYF. CDR3 nucleotides: TGTGCTAGTGGTTTGCTACCCCCAGTCAGTGAGCAGTACTTC.

The J gene is TRBJ1-1, the V gene TRBV7-9, with D hard to call. From germline, CDR1 is SEHNR and CDR2 FQNEAQ (reference sequence). Trimming removed 9 bases from V and 6 bases from J, with 11 bases in between. CDR3 length: 11 amino acids. CDR3 residues: CASGLAPEAFF. CDR3 nucleotide sequence: TGTGCCAGTGGACTAGCCCCTGAAGCTTTCTTT. The full variable domain, completed using reference TRBV7-9 and TRBJ1-1, is DTGVSQNPRHKITKRGQNVTFRCDPISEHNRLYWYRQTLGQGPEFLTYFQNEAQLEKSRLLSDRFSAERPKGSFSTLEIQRTEQGDSAMYLCASGLAPEAFFGQGTRLTVV.